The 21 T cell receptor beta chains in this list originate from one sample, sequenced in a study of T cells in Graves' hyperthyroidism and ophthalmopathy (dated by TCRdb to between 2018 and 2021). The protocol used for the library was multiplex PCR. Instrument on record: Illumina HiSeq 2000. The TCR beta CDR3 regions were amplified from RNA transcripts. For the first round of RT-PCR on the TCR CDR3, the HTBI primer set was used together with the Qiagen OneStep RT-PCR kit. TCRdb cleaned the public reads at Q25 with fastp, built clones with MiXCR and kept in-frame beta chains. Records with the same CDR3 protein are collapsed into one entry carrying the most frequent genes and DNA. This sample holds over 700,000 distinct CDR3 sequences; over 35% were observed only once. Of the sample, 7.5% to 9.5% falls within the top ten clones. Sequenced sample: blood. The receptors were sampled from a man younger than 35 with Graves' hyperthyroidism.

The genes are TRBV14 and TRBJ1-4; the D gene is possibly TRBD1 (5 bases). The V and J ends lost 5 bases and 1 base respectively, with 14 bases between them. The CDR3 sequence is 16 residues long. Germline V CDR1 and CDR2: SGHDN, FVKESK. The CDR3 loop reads CASSIGAPVTNEKLFF. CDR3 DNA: TGTGCCAGCAGCATCGGGGCCCCCGTAACTAATGAAAAACTGTTTTTT.

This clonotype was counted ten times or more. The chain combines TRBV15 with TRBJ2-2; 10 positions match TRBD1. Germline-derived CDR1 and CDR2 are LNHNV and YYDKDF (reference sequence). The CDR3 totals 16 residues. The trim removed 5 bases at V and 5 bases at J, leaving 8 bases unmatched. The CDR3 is CATSGPGQGRTGELFF. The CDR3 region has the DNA TGTGCCACCAGCGGTCCGGGACAGGGGAGGACCGGGGAGCTGTTTTTT. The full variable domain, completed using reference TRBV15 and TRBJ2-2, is DAMVIQNPRYQVTQFGKPVTLSCSQTLNHNVMYWYQQKSSQAPKLLFHYYDKDFNNEADTPDNFQSRRPNTSFCFLDIRSPGLGDTAMYLCATSGPGQGRTGELFFGEGSRLTVL.

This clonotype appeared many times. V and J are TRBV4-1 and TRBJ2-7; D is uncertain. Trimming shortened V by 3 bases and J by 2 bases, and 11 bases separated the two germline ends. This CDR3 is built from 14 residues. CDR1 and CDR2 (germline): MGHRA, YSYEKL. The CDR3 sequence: CASSQQPGPYEQYF. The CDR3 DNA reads TGCGCCAGCAGCCAGCAACCTGGGCCCTACGAGCAGTACTTC.

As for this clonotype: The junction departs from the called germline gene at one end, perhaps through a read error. The CDR3 bases are TGTGCCAGCGAGCGGGGGTGGAACACCGGGGAGCTATTTTTT. Its protein is CASERGWNTGELFF. The chain is built from TRBV7-6 and TRBJ2-2; TRBD2 agrees at 8 bases. The CDR3 length is 14 residues. CDR1 and CDR2 (germline): SGHVS, FNYEAQ. Full variable domain (outside the CDR3, taken from reference TRBV7-6 and TRBJ2-2): GAGVSQSPRYKVTKRGQDVALRCDPISGHVSLYWYRQALGQGPEFLTYFNYEAQQDKSGLPNDRFSAERPEGSISTLTIQRTEQRDSAMYRCASERGWNTGELFFGEGSRLTVL.

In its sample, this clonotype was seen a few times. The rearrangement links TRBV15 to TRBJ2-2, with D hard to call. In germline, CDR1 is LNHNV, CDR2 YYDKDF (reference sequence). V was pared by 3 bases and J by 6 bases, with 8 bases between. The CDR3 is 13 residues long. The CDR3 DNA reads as TGTGCCACCAGCAGTGGTAGGGCCGGGGAGCTGTTTTTT. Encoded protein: CATSSGRAGELFF.

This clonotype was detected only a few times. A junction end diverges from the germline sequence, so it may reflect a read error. CDR3 residues: CASSLGSPAYEQYF. In DNA form, the CDR3 reads TGCGCCAGCAGCTTGGGCTCTCCAGCCTACGAGCAGTACTTC. The rearrangement links TRBV11-3 to TRBJ2-7; D not certain. Germline-derived CDR1 and CDR2 are SGHNT and YENEEA. The CDR3 sequence is 14 residues long. The complete variable domain, with remaining parts taken from reference TRBV11-3 and TRBJ2-7, reads EAGVVQSPRYKIIEKKQPVAFWCNPISGHNTLYWYLQNLGQGPELLIRYENEEAVDDSQLPKDRFSAERLKGVDSTLKIQPAELGDSAVYLCASSLGSPAYEQYFGPGTRLTVT.

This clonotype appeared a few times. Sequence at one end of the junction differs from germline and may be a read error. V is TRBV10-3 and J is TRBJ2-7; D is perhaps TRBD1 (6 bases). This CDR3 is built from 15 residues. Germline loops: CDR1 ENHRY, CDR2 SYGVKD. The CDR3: CASSSSRTDYYEQYF. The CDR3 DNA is TGTGCCAGCAGTTCTTCCCGGACAGACTACTACGAGCAGTACTTC.

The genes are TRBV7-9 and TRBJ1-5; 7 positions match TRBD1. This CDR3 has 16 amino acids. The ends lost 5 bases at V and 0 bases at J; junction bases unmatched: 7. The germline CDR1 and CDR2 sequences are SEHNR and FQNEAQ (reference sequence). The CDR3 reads CASSRGQTYSNQPQHF. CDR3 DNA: TGTGCCAGCAGCCGGGGACAGACGTATAGCAATCAGCCCCAGCATTTT.

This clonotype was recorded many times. The CDR3 nucleotides are TGTGCCAGTAAAACCGGACAGGGGCACACTGAAGCTTTCTTT. This gives the protein CASKTGQGHTEAFF. This chain links TRBV19 with TRBJ1-1; 9 bases match TRBD1. The CDR3 loop spans 14 amino acids. With V trimmed by 7 bases and J by 3 bases, 6 bases remained unmatched. Germline CDR1 reads LNHDA; CDR2 reads SQIVND (reference sequence).

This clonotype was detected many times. CDR3 loop: CSVGTGYEQYF. The CDR3 bases are TGCAGCGTTGGGACAGGCTACGAGCAGTACTTC. This rearrangement joins TRBV29-1 to TRBJ2-7; TRBD1 matches at 7 bases. The CDR3 runs to 11 residues. V shed 4 bases, J shed 3 bases, and the junction held 0 bases outside the gene matches. From germline, CDR1 is SQVTM and CDR2 ANQGSEA.

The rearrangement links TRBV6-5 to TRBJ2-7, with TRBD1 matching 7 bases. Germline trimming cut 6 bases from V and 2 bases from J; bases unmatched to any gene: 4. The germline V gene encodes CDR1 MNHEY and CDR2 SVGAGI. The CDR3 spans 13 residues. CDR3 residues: CASRTGQAYEQYF. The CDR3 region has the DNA TGTGCCAGCAGGACAGGACAGGCCTACGAGCAGTACTTC.

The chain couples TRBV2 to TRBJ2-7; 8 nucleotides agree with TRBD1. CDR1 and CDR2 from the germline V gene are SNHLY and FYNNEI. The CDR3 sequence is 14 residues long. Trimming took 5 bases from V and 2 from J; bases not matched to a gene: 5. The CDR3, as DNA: TGTGCCAGCAGTTTCAGGGGGCTTCCCTACGAGCAGTACTTC. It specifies CASSFRGLPYEQYF.

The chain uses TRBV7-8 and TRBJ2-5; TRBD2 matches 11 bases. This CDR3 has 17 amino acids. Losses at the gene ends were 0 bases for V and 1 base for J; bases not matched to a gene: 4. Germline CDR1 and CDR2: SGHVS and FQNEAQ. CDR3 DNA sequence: TGTGCCAGCAGCTTAGCGGGACTAGCGGTTCTCCAAGAGACCCAGTACTTC. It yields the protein CASSLAGLAVLQETQYF.

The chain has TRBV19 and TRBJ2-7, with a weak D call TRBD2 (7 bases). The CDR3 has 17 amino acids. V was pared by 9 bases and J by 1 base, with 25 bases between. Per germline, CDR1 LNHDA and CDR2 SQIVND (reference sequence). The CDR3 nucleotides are TGTGCCAGCAGCCAAGGGGGACCGGGACTACCGTCCTACGAGCAGTACTTC. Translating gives CASSQGGPGLPSYEQYF.

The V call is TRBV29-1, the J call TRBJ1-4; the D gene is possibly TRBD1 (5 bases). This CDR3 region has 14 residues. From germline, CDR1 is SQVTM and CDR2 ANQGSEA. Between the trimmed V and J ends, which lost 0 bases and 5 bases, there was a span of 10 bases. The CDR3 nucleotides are TGCAGCGTTGAAGAATCTGCAGGGAATGAAAAACTGTTTTTT. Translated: CSVEESAGNEKLFF.

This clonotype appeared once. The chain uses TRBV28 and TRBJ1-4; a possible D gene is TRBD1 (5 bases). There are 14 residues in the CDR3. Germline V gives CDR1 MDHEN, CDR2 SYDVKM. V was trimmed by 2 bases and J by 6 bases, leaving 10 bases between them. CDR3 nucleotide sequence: TGTGCCAGCAGTTTAGGCAGGGTCTATGAAAAACTGTTTTTT. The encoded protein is CASSLGRVYEKLFF.

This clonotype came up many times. DNA for the CDR3: TGTGCCAGCAGTGAGCAGGGGGTAAATTCACCCCTCCACTTT. Translation: CASSEQGVNSPLHF. The V and J genes are TRBV2 and TRBJ1-6; 7 nucleotides line up with TRBD1. The CDR3 contains 14 residues. Germline lookup yields CDR1 SNHLY and CDR2 FYNNEI. The J segment lost 7 bases and the V segment lost 3 bases, leaving 3 bases of the junction unmatched.

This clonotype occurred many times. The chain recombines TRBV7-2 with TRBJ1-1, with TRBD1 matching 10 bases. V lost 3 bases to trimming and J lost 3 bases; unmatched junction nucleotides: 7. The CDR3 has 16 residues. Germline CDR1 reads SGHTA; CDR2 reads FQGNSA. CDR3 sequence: CASSFLRTGGDTEAFF. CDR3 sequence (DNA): TGTGCCAGCAGCTTCCTTCGGACAGGGGGAGACACTGAAGCTTTCTTT.

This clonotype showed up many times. The CDR3 region has the DNA TGTGCCAGCAGTTACGGGTTGGACAGAAACACTGAAGCTTTCTTT. Protein: CASSYGLDRNTEAFF. The chain uses TRBV6-5 and TRBJ1-1; perhaps TRBD1 as D (6 bases). The CDR3 has 15 residues. Germline V gene sequence: CDR1 MNHEY, CDR2 SVGAGI. V was shortened by 2 bases and J by 2 bases, with 12 bases between the two germline ends.

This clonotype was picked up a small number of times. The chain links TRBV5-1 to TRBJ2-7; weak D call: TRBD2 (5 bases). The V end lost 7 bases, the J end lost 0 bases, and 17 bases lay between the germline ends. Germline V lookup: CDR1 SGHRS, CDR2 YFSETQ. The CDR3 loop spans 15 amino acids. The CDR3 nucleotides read TGCGCCAGCGTCGACACCAGCGGAAACTCCTACGAGCAGTACTTC. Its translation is CASVDTSGNSYEQYF.

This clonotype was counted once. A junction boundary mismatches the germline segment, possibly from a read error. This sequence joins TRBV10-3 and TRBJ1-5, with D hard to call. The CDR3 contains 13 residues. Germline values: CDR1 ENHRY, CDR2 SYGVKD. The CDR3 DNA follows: TGTGCCAGCAGTGACACGCAAGGGCAGCCCCAGCATTTT. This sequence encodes CASSDTQGQPQHF.